A single sample gave rise to the 21 T cell receptor beta chains below, sequenced in a study of blood T cell repertoires in COVID-19. The method was immunoSEQ multiplex PCR; TCRdb's version includes in-frame clones alone and lacks a portion of them. The data contain 150,000 or so clones, roughly 83% of them singletons. The sequencing sample was made of peripheral blood. These receptors were collected from a woman of 80 years or more with acute or convalescent COVID-19.

V and J are TRBV19 and TRBJ2-5; the match to TRBD2 covers 10 bases. The V gene's germline CDR1 is LNHDA and CDR2 SQIVND (reference sequence). Trimming took 2 bases from V and 5 from J; bases not matched to a gene: 5. CDR3 length: 15 residues. The CDR3 spells CASSIQAGGLETQYF. DNA of the CDR3: TGTGCCAGTAGTATACAAGCGGGGGGGCTTGAGACCCAGTACTTC.

V is TRBV28 and J is TRBJ1-2; D may be TRBD1 (5 bases). Deletions cut 6 bases from V and 8 bases from J, with 13 bases between. There are 12 residues in the CDR3. The germline V gene has CDR1 MDHEN and CDR2 SYDVKM. CDR3 in DNA: TGTGCCAGCAGATCCGGCGGGGGGGGCTACACCTTC. Its translation: CASRSGGGGYTF.

This rearrangement joins TRBV3-1 (or the pseudogene TRBV3-2) to TRBJ2-5, with 10 bases fitting TRBD2. J lost 2 bases, V lost 1 base, and 4 bases had no gene match. The CDR3 length is 16 residues. CDR1 is LGHDT and CDR2 is YNNKEL in the germline V gene (reference sequence). The CDR3, as DNA: TGTGCCAGCAGCCAAGGAGTAGCGGGGGGACAAGAGACCCAGTACTTC. Its protein product is CASSQGVAGGQETQYF.

The gene calls are TRBV18 and TRBJ1-5, with D maybe TRBD1 (6 bases). The CDR3 length is 13 residues. Germline V gene data show CDR1 as KGHSH and CDR2 as LQKENI. V lost 4 bases and J lost 5, with 9 bases in between. CDR3 in amino acids: CASSQGVDQPQHF. CDR3 bases: TGTGCCAGCTCACAGGGGGTTGATCAGCCCCAGCATTTT.

V usage is TRBV18 and J usage is TRBJ1-4, with TRBD1 as a possible D gene (5 bases). This CDR3 region has 13 residues. The germline V and J ends were trimmed by 4 bases and 6 bases, with 9 bases remaining between them. From germline, CDR1 is KGHSH and CDR2 LQKENI. CDR3 in DNA: TGTGCCAGCTCACAGACAGAGGATGAAAAACTGTTTTTT. As protein: CASSQTEDEKLFF. Filled out from reference TRBV18 and TRBJ1-4, the complete variable domain reads NAGVMQNPRHLVRRRGQEARLRCSPMKGHSHVYWYRQLPEEGLKFMVYLQKENIIDESGMPKERFSAEFPKEGPSILRIQQVVRGDSAAYFCASSQTEDEKLFFGSGTQLSVL.

This clone was recorded only once. The V and J genes are TRBV5-6 and TRBJ1-2; 7 bases align to TRBD1. The junction had 8 bases not matched to a gene; V was cut back by 2 bases and J by 4 bases. The germline CDR1 and CDR2 sequences are SGHDT and YYEEEE. The CDR3 has 15 amino acids. The CDR3 reads CASSFGTTGSYGYTF. The CDR3 coding sequence is TGTGCCAGCAGCTTTGGAACGACAGGGAGCTATGGCTACACCTTC.

The chain employs TRBV19 and TRBJ2-7; possibly TRBD2 for D (5 bases). The germline V gene encodes CDR1 LNHDA and CDR2 SQIVND (reference sequence). The CDR3 runs to 14 residues. Trimming cost V 5 bases and J 9 bases, with 20 bases left between them. The CDR3 DNA reads as TGTGCCAGTAGTTCGGCGGGTCCTCCCACCGGGCAGTACTTC. Its protein product is CASSSAGPPTGQYF.

This rearrangement joins TRBV12-3 or TRBV12-4 to TRBJ1-6, with 8 positions matching TRBD1. V shed 6 bases, J shed 12 bases, and the junction held 4 bases outside the gene matches. The CDR3 totals 12 residues. CDR3 DNA sequence: TGTGCCAGCAGCCGAGGACAGGGACCCCTCCACTTT. This gives the protein CASSRGQGPLHF.

There are a few counts of this clone. CDR3 protein: CASSSTGTNTEAFF. The DNA of the CDR3 is TGTGCCAGCAGCAGTACAGGGACGAATACTGAAGCTTTCTTT. This chain joins TRBV7-3 and TRBJ1-1; a possible D gene is TRBD1 (6 bases). CDR1 and CDR2 from the germline V gene are SGHTA and FQGTGA. The V gene lost 5 bases and the J gene lost 5 bases, with 15 bases spanning the gap. The CDR3 totals 14 residues.

This chain connects TRBV27 to TRBJ1-5, with TRBD1 as a possible D gene (5 bases). V shed 4 bases and J shed 3 bases, with 10 bases lying between them. The length of the CDR3 is 14 residues. CDR1 and CDR2 (germline): MNHEY, SMNVEV (reference sequence). CDR3 in amino acids: CASSYQGNNQPQHF. CDR3 in DNA: TGTGCCAGCAGTTATCAGGGAAACAATCAGCCCCAGCATTTT.

In its sample, this clone was seen a few times. The rearrangement links TRBV10-3 to TRBJ1-1; TRBD1 matches at 9 bases. CDR1 and CDR2 (germline): ENHRY, SYGVKD. CDR3 length equals 15 residues. V dropped 0 bases and J dropped 6; count of bases not matched to a gene: 5. CDR3: CAISESTGGIPEAFF. CDR3 bases: TGTGCCATCAGTGAGTCGACAGGGGGTATACCTGAAGCTTTCTTT.

The chain combines TRBV7-9 with TRBJ1-2; 9 bases line up with TRBD1. This CDR3 has 13 residues. Trimming removed 6 bases from V and 6 bases from J; junction bases left unmatched: 5. CDR1 is SEHNR, CDR2 FQNEAQ, per germline (reference sequence). The CDR3 loop is CASRQNRGHGYTF. For the CDR3, the DNA is TGTGCCAGCAGACAAAACAGGGGGCATGGCTACACCTTC.

The chain employs TRBV5-4 and TRBJ2-1; 9 nucleotides agree with TRBD1. The CDR3 extends over 16 amino acids. V shed 4 bases, J shed 5 bases, and the junction held 10 bases outside the gene matches. Germline CDR1 reads SGHNT; CDR2 reads YYREEE (reference sequence). CDR3 loop: CASSRGQGPPNNEQFF. CDR3 nucleotides: TGTGCCAGCAGCCGTGGACAGGGGCCTCCAAACAATGAGCAGTTCTTC.

The chain uses TRBV15 and TRBJ1-2; unclear D gene. This CDR3 has 16 amino acids. V lost 0 bases and J 9 bases, leaving 20 bases between the germline ends. Looked up from germline, CDR1 is LNHNV and CDR2 is YYDKDF (reference sequence). The CDR3 here is CATSRDQIPDLASYTF. The CDR3 region has the DNA TGTGCCACCAGCAGAGATCAGATTCCGGACCTAGCGAGCTACACCTTC.

This sequence joins TRBV5-1 and TRBJ1-2; 7 nucleotides match TRBD1. V gave up 4 bases and J gave up 3 bases; unmatched junction bases: 12. The CDR3 length is 16 residues. The germline V gene has CDR1 SGHRS and CDR2 YFSETQ. DNA for the CDR3: TGCGCCAGCAGCCTAGGGACAGTCTTCGGAGACTATGGCTACACCTTC. Translating it yields CASSLGTVFGDYGYTF.

The chain links TRBV4-3 to TRBJ2-1, with a possible D match to TRBD2 (6 bases). In germline, CDR1 is LGHNA, CDR2 YSLEER. The CDR3 runs 17 residues. Trimming took 4 bases from V and 4 from J, leaving 20 bases between them. This CDR3 reads CASSPQGPGGPYNEQFF. Written as DNA, the CDR3 is TGCGCCAGCAGCCCCCAAGGCCCCGGGGGACCTTACAATGAGCAGTTCTTC.

The V call is TRBV18, the J call TRBJ1-6; D gene uncertain. The CDR3 consists of 18 residues. V lost 3 bases and J 6 bases, leaving 21 bases between the germline ends. CDR1 and CDR2 from the germline V gene are KGHSH and LQKENI. The CDR3 DNA reads as TGTGCCAGCTCACCCGATCCCCCTTCAGAGGGCTTTAATTCACCCCTCCACTTT. Translation gives CASSPDPPSEGFNSPLHF.

The rearrangement uses TRBV5-6 and TRBJ1-5; 9 nucleotides match TRBD1. Unmatched junction bases numbered 4, after V lost 2 bases and J lost 7 bases. The CDR3 sequence is 14 residues long. Germline-derived CDR1 and CDR2 are SGHDT and YYEEEE. The CDR3 sequence: CASSLGQGRQPQHF. CDR3 nucleotide sequence: TGTGCCAGCAGCTTAGGACAGGGGCGACAGCCCCAGCATTTT.

This chain uses TRBV5-1 with TRBJ2-1; 7 bases fit TRBD1. The germline gives CDR1 SGHRS, CDR2 YFSETQ. This CDR3 comprises 16 residues. Trimming removed 4 bases from V and 9 bases from J; junction bases left unmatched: 16. DNA of the CDR3: TGCGCCAGCAGCGTAGACAGGGATGTCTGGGGTGGTGAGCAGTTCTTC. It is translated as CASSVDRDVWGGEQFF.

The V gene is TRBV19, the J gene TRBJ1-4; TRBD1 agrees at 7 bases. Trimming cost V 9 bases and J 5 bases; bases outside gene matches: 15. The CDR3 contains 16 residues. In germline, CDR1 is LNHDA, CDR2 SQIVND (reference sequence). CDR3 in DNA: TGTGCCAGAGAGAGGGACAGCGACCTTCGGAATGAAAAACTGTTTTTT. It codes for CARERDSDLRNEKLFF.

Note on this clone: Sequence at one end of the junction differs from germline and may be a read error. V usage is TRBV4-2 and J usage is TRBJ1-2; D gene unclear. CDR1 is LGHNA and CDR2 is YNFKEQ in the germline V gene. This CDR3 region has 16 residues. In nucleotides, the CDR3 is TGTGCCAGCAGGCAAGAATTGGCCCTTCTTCGGGATGGCTACACCTTC. Protein: CASRQELALLRDGYTF.